This T cell receptor beta chain was sequenced for a study of neurological immune-mediated disorders. This clonotype came up many times. The making of cDNA relied on 5'RACE with 10-nucleotide random UMIs. TCRdb re-analysed the 5' RACE reads in MiXCR, keeping a single row per CDR3 protein. The sample consists of over 65,000 distinct CDR3 sequences, about 2.5% of them appearing once. Sequences were obtained from PBMCs. The sequence derives from a woman aged 25 to 39 with multiple sclerosis.

CDR3 sequence (DNA): TGTGCCAGCAGTTTAAATCGAAGGGTGACGGAAGCTTTCTTT. This encodes CASSLNRRVTEAFF. The V and J genes are TRBV12-3 or TRBV12-4 and TRBJ1-1, with unresolved D. V gave up 2 bases and J gave up 8 bases, with 15 bases separating them. The CDR3 sequence is 14 residues long.